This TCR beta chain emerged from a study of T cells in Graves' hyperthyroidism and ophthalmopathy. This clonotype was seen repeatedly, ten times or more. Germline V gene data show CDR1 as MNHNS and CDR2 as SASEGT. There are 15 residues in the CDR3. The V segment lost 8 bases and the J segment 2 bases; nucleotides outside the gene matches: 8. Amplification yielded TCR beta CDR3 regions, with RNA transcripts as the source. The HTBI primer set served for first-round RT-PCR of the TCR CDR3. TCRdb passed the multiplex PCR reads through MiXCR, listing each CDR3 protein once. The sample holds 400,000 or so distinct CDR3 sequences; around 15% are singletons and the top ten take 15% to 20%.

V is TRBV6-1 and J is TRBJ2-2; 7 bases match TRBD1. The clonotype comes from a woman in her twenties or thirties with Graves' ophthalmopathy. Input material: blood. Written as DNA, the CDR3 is TGTGCCAGCCTGACGGGACAGACCAACACCGGGGAGCTGTTTTTT. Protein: CASLTGQTNTGELFF.